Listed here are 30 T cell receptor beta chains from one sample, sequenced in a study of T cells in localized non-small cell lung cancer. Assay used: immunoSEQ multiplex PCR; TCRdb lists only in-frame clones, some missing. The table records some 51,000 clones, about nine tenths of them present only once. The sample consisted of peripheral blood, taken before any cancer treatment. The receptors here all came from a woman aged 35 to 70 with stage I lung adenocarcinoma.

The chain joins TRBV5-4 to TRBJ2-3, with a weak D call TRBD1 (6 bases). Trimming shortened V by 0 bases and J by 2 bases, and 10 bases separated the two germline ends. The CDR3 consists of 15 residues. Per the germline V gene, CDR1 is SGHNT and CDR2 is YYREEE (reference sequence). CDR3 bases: TGTGCCAGCAGCTTGGGGGGACATAACACAGATACGCAGTATTTT. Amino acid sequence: CASSLGGHNTDTQYF.

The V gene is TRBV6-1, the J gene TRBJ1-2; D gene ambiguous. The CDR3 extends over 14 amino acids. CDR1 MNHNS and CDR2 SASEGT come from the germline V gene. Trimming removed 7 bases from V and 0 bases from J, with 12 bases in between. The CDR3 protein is CASMVEPPNYGYTF. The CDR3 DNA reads TGTGCCAGCATGGTGGAGCCACCTAACTATGGCTACACCTTC.

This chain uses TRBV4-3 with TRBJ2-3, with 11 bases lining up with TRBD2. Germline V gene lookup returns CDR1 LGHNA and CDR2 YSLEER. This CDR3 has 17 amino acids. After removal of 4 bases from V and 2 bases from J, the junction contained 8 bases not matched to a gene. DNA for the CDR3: TGCGCCAGCAGCCCAGAGGCTAGCGGGGGGTTCACAGATACGCAGTATTTT. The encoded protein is CASSPEASGGFTDTQYF.

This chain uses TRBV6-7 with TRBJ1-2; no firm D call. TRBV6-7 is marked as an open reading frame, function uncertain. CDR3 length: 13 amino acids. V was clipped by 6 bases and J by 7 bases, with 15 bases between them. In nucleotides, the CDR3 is TGTGCCAGCAGGAAGTTCGGACTACGTGGCTACACCTTC. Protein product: CASRKFGLRGYTF.

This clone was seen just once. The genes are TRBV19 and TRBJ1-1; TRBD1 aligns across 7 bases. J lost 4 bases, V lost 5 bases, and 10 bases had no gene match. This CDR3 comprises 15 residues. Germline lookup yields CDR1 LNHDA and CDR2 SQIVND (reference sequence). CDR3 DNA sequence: TGTGCCAGTAGTGACGGACAGGTTTATCTCACTGAAGCTTTCTTT. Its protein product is CASSDGQVYLTEAFF.

The CDR3 here is CASSYGTGHYGYTF. The CDR3 DNA follows: TGTGCCAGCAGTTACGGGACAGGGCACTATGGCTACACCTTC. The rearrangement joins TRBV6-6 to TRBJ1-2; 9 nucleotides match TRBD1. J was trimmed by 3 bases and V by 2 bases; bases with no gene match: 1. Germline CDR1 reads MNHNY; CDR2 reads SVGAGI (reference sequence). The CDR3 has 14 amino acids.

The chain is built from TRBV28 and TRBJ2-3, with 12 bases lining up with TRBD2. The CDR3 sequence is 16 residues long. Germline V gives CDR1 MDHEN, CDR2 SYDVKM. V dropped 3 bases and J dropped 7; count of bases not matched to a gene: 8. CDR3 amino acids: CASSFPSGGARNTQYF. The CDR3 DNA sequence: TGTGCCAGCAGTTTCCCTAGCGGGGGGGCTAGGAATACGCAGTATTTT.

The CDR3 nucleotides read TGTGCCAGTAGTCCGGCAAGGGGGAACGTTCGGAGCACAGATACGCAGTATTTT. It codes for CASSPARGNVRSTDTQYF. This rearrangement joins TRBV19 to TRBJ2-3; a possible D gene is TRBD1 (6 bases). The CDR3 spans 18 residues. Germline V gene sequence: CDR1 LNHDA, CDR2 SQIVND (reference sequence). V gave up 5 bases and J gave up 0 bases, with 21 bases separating them.

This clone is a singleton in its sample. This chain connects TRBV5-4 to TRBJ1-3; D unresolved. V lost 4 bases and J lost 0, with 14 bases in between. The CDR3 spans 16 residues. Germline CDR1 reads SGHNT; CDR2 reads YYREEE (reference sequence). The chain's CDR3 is CASSRYSVSSGNTIYF. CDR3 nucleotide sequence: TGTGCCAGCAGCCGTTACTCGGTGAGCTCTGGAAACACCATATATTTT.

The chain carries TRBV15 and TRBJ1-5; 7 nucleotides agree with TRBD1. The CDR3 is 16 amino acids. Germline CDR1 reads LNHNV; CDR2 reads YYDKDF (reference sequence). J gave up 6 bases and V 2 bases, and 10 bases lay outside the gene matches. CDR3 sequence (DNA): TGTGCCACCAGCAGATCTACTCGACAGGGTATTCAGCCCCAGCATTTT. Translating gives CATSRSTRQGIQPQHF.

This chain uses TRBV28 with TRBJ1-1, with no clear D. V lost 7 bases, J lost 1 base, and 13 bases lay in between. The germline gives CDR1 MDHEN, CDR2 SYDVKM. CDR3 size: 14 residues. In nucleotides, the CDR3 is TGTGCCAGCATCCACGGCAGGCGGAACACTGAAGCTTTCTTT. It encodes CASIHGRRNTEAFF. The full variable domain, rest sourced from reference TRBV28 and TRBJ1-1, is DVKVTQSSRYLVKRTGEKVFLECVQDMDHENMFWYRQDPGLGLRLIYFSYDVKMKEKGDIPEGYSVSREKKERFSLILESASTNQTSMYLCASIHGRRNTEAFFGQGTRLTVV.

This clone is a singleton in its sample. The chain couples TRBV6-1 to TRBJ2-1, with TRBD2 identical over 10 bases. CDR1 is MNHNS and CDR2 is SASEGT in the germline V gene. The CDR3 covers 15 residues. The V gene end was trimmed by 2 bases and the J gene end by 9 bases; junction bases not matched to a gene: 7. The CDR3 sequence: CASSETSGGAIEQFF. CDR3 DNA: TGTGCCAGCAGTGAAACCAGCGGGGGGGCGATTGAGCAGTTCTTC.

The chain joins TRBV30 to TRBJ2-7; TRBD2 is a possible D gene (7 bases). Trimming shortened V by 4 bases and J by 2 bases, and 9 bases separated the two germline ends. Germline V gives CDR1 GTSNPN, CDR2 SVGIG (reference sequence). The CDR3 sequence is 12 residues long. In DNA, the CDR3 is TGTGCCTGGAAGGGGGGGGCCTACGAGCAGTACTTC. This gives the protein CAWKGGAYEQYF.

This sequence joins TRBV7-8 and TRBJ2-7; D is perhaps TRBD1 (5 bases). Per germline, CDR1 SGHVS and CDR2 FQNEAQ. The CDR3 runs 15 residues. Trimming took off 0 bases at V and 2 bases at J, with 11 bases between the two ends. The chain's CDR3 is CASSLAGRATYEQYF. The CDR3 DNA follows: TGTGCCAGCAGCTTAGCGGGCAGGGCGACCTACGAGCAGTACTTC.

The DNA for the CDR3 is TGCGCCAGCAGCCAAGATCGAGGGGCCACCTACGAGCAGTACTTC. Amino acids: CASSQDRGATYEQYF. The rearrangement links TRBV4-3 to TRBJ2-7; D is possibly TRBD1 or TRBD2 (5 bases each). CDR3 size: 15 residues. Germline V gene lookup returns CDR1 LGHNA and CDR2 YSLEER. Between the trimmed V and J ends, which lost 0 bases and 2 bases, there was a span of 11 bases.

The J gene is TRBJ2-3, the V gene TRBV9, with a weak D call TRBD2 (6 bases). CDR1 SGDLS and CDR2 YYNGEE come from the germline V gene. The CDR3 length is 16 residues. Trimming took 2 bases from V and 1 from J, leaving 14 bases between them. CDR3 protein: CASSVTVAGRTDTQYF. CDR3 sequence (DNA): TGTGCCAGCAGCGTGACGGTTGCGGGGCGCACAGATACGCAGTATTTT. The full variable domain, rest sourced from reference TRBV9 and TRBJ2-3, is DSGVTQTPKHLITATGQRVTLRCSPRSGDLSVYWYQQSLDQGLQFLIQYYNGEERAKGNILERFSAQQFPDLHSELNLSSLELGDSALYFCASSVTVAGRTDTQYFGPGTRLTVL.

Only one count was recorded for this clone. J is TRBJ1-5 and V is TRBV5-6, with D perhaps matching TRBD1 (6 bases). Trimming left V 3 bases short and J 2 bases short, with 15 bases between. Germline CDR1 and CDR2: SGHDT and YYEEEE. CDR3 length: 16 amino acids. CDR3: CASSSTLGARNQPQHF. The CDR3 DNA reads TGTGCCAGCAGCTCAACTTTGGGGGCTCGCAATCAGCCCCAGCATTTT.

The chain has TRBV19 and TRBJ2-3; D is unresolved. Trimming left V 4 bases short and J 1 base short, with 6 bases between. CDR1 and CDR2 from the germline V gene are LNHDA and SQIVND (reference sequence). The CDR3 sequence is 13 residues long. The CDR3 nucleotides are TGTGCCAGTAGTAGTATGGGCACAGATACGCAGTATTTT. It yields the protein CASSSMGTDTQYF.

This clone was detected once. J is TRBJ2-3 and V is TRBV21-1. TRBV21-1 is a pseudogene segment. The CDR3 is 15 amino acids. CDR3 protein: CASSLPGLATDTQYF. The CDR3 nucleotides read TGTGCCAGCAGCCTTCCGGGGCTAGCCACAGATACGCAGTATTTT.

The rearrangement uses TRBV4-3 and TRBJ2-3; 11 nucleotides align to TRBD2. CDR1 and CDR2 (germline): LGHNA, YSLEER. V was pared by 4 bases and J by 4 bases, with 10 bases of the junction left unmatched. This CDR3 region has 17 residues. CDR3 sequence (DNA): TGCGCCAGCAGCCGAGGGGTAGCGGGGGGGCGGGCAGATACGCAGTATTTT. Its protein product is CASSRGVAGGRADTQYF.

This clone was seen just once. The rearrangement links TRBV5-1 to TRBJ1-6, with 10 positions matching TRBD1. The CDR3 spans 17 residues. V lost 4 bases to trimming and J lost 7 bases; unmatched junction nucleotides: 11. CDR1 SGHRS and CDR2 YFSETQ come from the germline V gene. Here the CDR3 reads CASSPRRLDRGNSPLHF. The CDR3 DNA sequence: TGCGCCAGCAGCCCCCGGAGACTGGACAGGGGGAATTCACCCCTCCACTTT.

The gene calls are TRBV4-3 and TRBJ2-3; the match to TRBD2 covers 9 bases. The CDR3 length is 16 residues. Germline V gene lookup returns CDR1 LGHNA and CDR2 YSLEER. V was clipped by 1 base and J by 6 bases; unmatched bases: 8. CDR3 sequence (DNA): TGCGCCAGCAGCCAAGTTGCGGGGGGGGCCTGGGATACGCAGTATTTT. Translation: CASSQVAGGAWDTQYF.

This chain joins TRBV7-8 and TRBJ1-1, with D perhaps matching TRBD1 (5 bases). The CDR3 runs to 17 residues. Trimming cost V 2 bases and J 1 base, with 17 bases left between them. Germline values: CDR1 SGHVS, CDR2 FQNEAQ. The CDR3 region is CASSLFSGLLGNTEAFF. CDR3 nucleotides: TGTGCCAGCAGCTTATTCTCAGGGCTCTTGGGGAACACTGAAGCTTTCTTT.

CDR3 sequence reads: CASSMLGGAGELFF. CDR3 coding DNA: TGTGCCAGTAGTATGCTAGGGGGGGCCGGGGAGCTGTTTTTT. This sequence joins TRBV19 and TRBJ2-2, with D perhaps matching TRBD2 (7 bases). The CDR3 length is 14 residues. The ends were cut back, 3 bases at V and 6 bases at J, with 11 bases in the middle. The V gene's germline CDR1 is LNHDA and CDR2 SQIVND (reference sequence).

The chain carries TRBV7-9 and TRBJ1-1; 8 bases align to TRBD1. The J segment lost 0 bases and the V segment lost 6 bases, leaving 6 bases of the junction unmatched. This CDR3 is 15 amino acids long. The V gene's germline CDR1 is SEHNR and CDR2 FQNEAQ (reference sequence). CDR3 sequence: CASRSDRGMNTEAFF. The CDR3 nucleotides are TGTGCCAGCAGAAGTGACAGGGGAATGAACACTGAAGCTTTCTTT. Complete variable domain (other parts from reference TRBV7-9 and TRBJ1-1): DTGVSQNPRHKITKRGQNVTFRCDPISEHNRLYWYRQTLGQGPEFLTYFQNEAQLEKSRLLSDRFSAERPKGSFSTLEIQRTEQGDSAMYLCASRSDRGMNTEAFFGQGTRLTVV.

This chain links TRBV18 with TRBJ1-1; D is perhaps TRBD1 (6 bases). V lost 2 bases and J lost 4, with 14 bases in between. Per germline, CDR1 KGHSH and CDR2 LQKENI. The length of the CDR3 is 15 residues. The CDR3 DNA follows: TGTGCCAGCTCACCAGCGCCGGGGGCGATCACTGAAGCTTTCTTT. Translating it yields CASSPAPGAITEAFF.

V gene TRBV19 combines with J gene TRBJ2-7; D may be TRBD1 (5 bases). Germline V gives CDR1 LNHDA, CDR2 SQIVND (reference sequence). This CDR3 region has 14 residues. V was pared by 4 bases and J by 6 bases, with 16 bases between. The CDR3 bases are TGTGCCAGTAGTAAGGCAGGGCTAGTGGGCGAGCAGTACTTC. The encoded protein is CASSKAGLVGEQYF.

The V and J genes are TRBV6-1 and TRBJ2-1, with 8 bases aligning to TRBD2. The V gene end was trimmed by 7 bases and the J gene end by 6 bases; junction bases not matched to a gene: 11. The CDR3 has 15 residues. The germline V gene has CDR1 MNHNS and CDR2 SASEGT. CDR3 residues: CASTLAGTGLNEQFF. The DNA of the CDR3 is TGTGCCAGCACCCTAGCGGGCACAGGGCTCAATGAGCAGTTCTTC.

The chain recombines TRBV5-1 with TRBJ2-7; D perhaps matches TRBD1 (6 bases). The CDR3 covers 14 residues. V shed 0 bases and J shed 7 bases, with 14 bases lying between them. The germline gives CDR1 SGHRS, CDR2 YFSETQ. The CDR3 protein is CASSLARGTGEQYF. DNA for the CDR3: TGCGCCAGCAGCTTGGCCAGGGGAACGGGGGAGCAGTACTTC.

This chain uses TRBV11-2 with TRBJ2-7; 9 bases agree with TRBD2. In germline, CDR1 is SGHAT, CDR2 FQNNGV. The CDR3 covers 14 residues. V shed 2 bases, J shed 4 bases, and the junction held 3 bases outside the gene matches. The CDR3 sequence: CASSLSGGPYEQYF. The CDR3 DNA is TGTGCCAGCAGCTTAAGCGGGGGGCCATACGAGCAGTACTTC.